This T cell receptor (beta chain) is from a study of STAT5B mutations in CD4+ large granular lymphocyte leukemia (dated by TCRdb to the early 2020s). As for the study more broadly: Among healthy controls, the CDR3 'QG' motif was associated with a particular HLA allele. The TCRbeta repertoires of CD4+ T-cell large granular lymphocyte leukemia patients were compared with the TCRbeta repertoires of healthy blood donors. The purity of purified fractions was confirmed by flow cytometry on FACSCanto II or FACSVerse to exceed 95% among lymphocytes. General conclusions and limits of the study: TRBV06-family usage was enriched among the top patient clones (8/27) compared with healthy controls (2/35). The main leukemic clonotypes were found to be private to each patient, although over 20% of the main leukemic clonotypes were detected at low frequency in the non-leukemic repertoires of other patients. Data were not HLA-matched; higher clonality in CD4+ versus CD8+ T-LGLL could reflect the relatively small sample size. Greater clonality appeared to be present in CD4-sorted patient repertoires than in healthy CD4+ repertoires, and the difference was retained after the putative leukemic clones were removed.

V was cut back by 5 bases and J by 13 bases, leaving a gap of 20 bases between them. The germline V gene gives CDR1 as SGHTA and CDR2 as FQGNSA. The CDR3 measures 13 amino acids from cysteine to phenylalanine. Here the CDR3 DNA is all that survives: 39 bases in frame from base 1. TCRbeta rearrangements were sequenced from genomic DNA using the immunoSEQ assay at survey resolution. The original methods were these. In the TCR sequencing data, the lowest productive clonotype frequency that could be detected was 2.59 x 10-5. Analyses included only productive TCRbeta rearrangements, meaning complete and in-frame sequences. Sample clonality was computed as Simpson clonality in the immunoSEQ Analyzer version 3.0. Clones were categorized by frequency as very rare, small, medium, large (1-20%) or hyperexpanded (>20%). Generation probabilities were estimated with OLGA 1.2.3, V-gene circos plots were generated with VDJtools, specificities were searched for in VDJdb, and CDR3 motifs were identified with GLIPH. Held by TCRdb, this immuneACCESS table contains in-frame sequences only and omits some clones. Under half of the omission traces to an unresolved V gene where checked; the cause of the rest is unknown. D and trimming come from the DNA, and the V and J calls and clone size come from that table. This sample has under 35,000 clones in its table, and around 66% of those were observed once. Together, the top ten hold about 0.45% of the sample.

The healthy controls were some 36 blood donors, and the buffy coats of these donors were supplied by the Finnish Red Cross blood service. All TCR-sequenced material derived from peripheral blood: patient blood samples and healthy donor buffy coats. Peripheral blood mononuclear cells were isolated by Ficoll-Hypaque gradient centrifugation. For the healthy controls, CD4+ cells were obtained from buffy coats by magnetic purification. Genomic DNA was extracted with the Gentra Puregene Cell and Tissue kit and quantified on a Qubit 2.0 fluorometer. Points on this clone: Its antigen is not yet known. Per-nucleotide qualities are absent, and no much larger clonotype sits a single base away.

This sequence was found in a human donor in good health. The V and J segments used are TRBV7-2 and TRBJ1-2; no confident D gene assignment can be made. The sequencing input was CD4+ T cells from blood buffy coats. CDR3 region: CASSQTPDEQSTF. The bases read TGTGCCAGCAGCCAGACCCCCGACGAGCAGAGCACCTTC.